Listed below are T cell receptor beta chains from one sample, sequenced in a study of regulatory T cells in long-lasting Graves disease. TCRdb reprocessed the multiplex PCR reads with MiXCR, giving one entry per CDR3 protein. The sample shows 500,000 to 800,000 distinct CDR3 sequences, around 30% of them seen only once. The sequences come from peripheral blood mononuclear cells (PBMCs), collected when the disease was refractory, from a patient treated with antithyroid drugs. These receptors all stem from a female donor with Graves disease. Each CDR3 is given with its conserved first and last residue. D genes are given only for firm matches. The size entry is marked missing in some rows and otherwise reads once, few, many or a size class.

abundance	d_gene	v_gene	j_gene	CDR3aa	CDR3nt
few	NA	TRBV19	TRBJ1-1	CASSIAKNTEAFF	TGTGCCAGTAGTATTGCCAAGAACACTGAAGCTTTCTTT
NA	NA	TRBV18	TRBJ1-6	CASSPKVLGAQSSPLHF	TGTGCCAGCTCACCGAAGGTATTGGGGGCGCAATCTTCACCCCTCCACTTT
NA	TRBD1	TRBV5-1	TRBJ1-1	CASSERQGSKTEAFF	TGCGCCAGCAGCGAGAGACAGGGATCGAAAACTGAAGCTTTCTTT
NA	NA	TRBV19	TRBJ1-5	CASSMGGGERNQPQHF	TGTGCCAGTAGTATGGGTGGGGGAGAGAGGAATCAGCCCCAGCATTTT
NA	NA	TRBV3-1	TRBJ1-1	CASSPRSLGDTEAFF	TGTGCCAGCAGCCCCCGCAGCCTGGGGGACACTGAAGCTTTCTTT
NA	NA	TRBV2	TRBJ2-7	CASSDRGLSYEQYF	TGTGCCAGCAGTGATCGGGGTCTTTCCTACGAGCAGTACTTC
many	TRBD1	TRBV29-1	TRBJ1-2	CSAGDRGSYGYTF	TGCAGCGCGGGGGACAGGGGAAGCTATGGCTACACCTTC
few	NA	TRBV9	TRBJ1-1	CASSGEVGGTEAFF	TGTGCCAGCAGCGGGGAGGTGGGCGGCACTGAAGCTTTCTTT
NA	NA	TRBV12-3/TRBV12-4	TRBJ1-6	CASSPGQWNSPLHF	TGTGCCAGCAGTCCCGGACAGTGGAATTCACCCCTCCACTTT
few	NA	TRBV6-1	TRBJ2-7	CASTLTSSYEQYF	TGTGCCAGCACCCTAACATCCTCCTACGAGCAGTACTTC
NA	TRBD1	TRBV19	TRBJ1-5	CASSIGPGQPFLNQPQHF	TGTGCCAGTAGTATAGGCCCGGGACAGCCCTTTTTAAATCAGCCCCAGCATTTT
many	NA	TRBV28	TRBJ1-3	CASSSLQILNTIYF	TGTGCCAGCAGTTCCTTACAGATTTTAAACACCATATATTTT
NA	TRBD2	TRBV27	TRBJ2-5	CASSPSTSGTQETQYF	TGTGCCAGCAGTCCCTCGACTAGCGGAACGCAAGAGACCCAGTACTTC
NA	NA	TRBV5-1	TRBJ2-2	CASSPSGQNTGELFF	TGCGCCAGCAGCCCGAGCGGGCAGAACACCGGGGAGCTGTTTTTT
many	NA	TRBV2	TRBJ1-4	CASSGRGIEKLFF	TGTGCCAGCAGTGGTAGGGGAATTGAAAAACTGTTTTTT
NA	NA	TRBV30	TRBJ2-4	CAWSAQDIQYF	TGTGCCTGGAGTGCCCAAGACATTCAGTACTTC
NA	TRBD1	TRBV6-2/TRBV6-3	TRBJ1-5	CASSYRQGAIQPQHF	TGTGCCAGCAGTTACAGGCAGGGGGCAATTCAGCCCCAGCATTTT
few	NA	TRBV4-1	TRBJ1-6	CASSSTVSYNSPLHF	TGCGCCAGCAGCTCGACCGTCTCCTATAATTCACCCCTCCACTTT
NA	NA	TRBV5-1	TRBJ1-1	CASSLVTGSNTEAFF	TGCGCCAGCAGCTTGGTAACAGGGTCGAACACTGAAGCTTTCTTT
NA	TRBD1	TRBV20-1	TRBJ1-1	CSASDRAVMNTEAFF	TGCAGTGCTTCAGACAGGGCCGTTATGAACACTGAAGCTTTCTTT
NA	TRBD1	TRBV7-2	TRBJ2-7	CASKSTGFSYEQYF	TGTGCCAGCAAATCGACAGGGTTCTCCTACGAGCAGTACTTC
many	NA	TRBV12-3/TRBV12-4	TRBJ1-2	CASSSPGGGGYGYTF	TGTGCCAGCAGCTCACCAGGAGGGGGGGGATATGGCTACACCTTC
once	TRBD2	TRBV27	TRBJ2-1	CASSFVSTSEYNEQFF	TGTGCCAGCAGTTTTGTATCGACTAGCGAGTACAATGAGCAGTTCTTC
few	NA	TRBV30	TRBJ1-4	CAWSWSNEKLFF	TGTGCCTGGAGTTGGAGTAATGAAAAACTGTTTTTT
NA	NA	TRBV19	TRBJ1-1	CASSIILMNTEAFF	TGTGCCAGTAGTATAATCCTTATGAACACTGAAGCTTTCTTT
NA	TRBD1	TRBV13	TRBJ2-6	CASSLLLLGTGAAGANVLTF	TGTGCCAGCAGCTTATTATTATTGGGGACAGGGGCTGCCGGGGCCAACGTCCTGACTTTC
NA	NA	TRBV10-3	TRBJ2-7	CAISPLIVGDEQYF	TGTGCCATCAGTCCCCTAATCGTCGGCGACGAGCAGTACTTC
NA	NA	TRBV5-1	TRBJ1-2	CASSWQIGPTNEDGYTF	TGCGCCAGCAGCTGGCAAATAGGGCCAACTAACGAGGATGGCTACACCTTC
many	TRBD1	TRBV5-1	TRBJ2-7	CASSFGTGYEQYF	TGTGCCAGCAGTTTCGGGACAGGCTACGAGCAGTACTTC
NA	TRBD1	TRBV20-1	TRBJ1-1	CSARVGQTNTEAFF	TGCAGTGCTAGAGTGGGACAGACGAACACTGAAGCTTTCTTT
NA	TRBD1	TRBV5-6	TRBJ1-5	CASRRFGTGGRRDQPQHF	TGTGCCAGCAGACGATTTGGGACAGGGGGTAGGCGGGATCAGCCCCAGCATTTT
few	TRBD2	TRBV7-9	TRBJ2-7	CASSPPLAGLDEQYF	TGTGCCAGCAGCCCACCACTAGCGGGACTCGACGAGCAGTACTTC
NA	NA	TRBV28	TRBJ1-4	CASSGEDIYPTDGNEKLFF	TGTGCCAGCAGTGGGGAGGACATCTACCCTACCGACGGCAATGAAAAACTGTTTTTT
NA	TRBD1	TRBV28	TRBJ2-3	CASNHRDSFTDTQYF	TGTGCCAGCAACCACCGGGACAGCTTCACAGATACGCAGTATTTT
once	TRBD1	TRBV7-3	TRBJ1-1	CASSWTGANGEAFF	TGTGCCAGCAGCTGGACAGGGGCTAATGGTGAAGCTTTCTTT
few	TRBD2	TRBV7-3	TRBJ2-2	CASSPGLAGVGELFF	TGTGCCAGCAGCCCGGGACTAGCGGGAGTCGGGGAGCTGTTTTTT
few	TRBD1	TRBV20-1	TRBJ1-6	CSATAGTGNSPLHF	TGCAGTGCCACTGCCGGGACAGGGAATTCACCCCTCCACTTT
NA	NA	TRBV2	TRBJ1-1	CASSYVGGANTEAFF	TGTGCCAGCAGTTACGTGGGGGGAGCAAACACTGAAGCTTTCTTT
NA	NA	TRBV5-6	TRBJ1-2	CASSSVRGADYGYTF	TGTGCCAGCAGCTCCGTTCGCGGTGCAGACTATGGCTACACCTTC
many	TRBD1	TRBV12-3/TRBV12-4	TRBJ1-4	CASSQDRGETNEKLFF	TGTGCCAGCAGTCAGGACAGGGGAGAGACTAATGAAAAACTGTTTTTT
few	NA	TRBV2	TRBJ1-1	CASSAGDSPEAFF	TGTGCCAGCAGTGCTGGGGACTCCCCTGAAGCTTTCTTT
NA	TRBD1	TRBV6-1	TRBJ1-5	CASSGQNRGNQPQHF	TGTGCCAGCAGTGGCCAAAACAGGGGGAATCAGCCCCAGCATTTT
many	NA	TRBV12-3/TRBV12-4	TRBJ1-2	CASSSRNRVYGYTF	TGTGCCAGCAGTTCCCGGAACAGGGTGTATGGCTACACCTTC
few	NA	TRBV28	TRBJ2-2	CASSLSGTNTGELFF	TGTGCCAGCAGTTTGTCCGGGACGAACACCGGGGAGCTGTTTTTT
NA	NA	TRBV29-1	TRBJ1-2	CSVEDPRGRGYGYTF	TGCAGCGTTGAAGATCCGCGGGGGCGCGGCTATGGCTACACCTTC
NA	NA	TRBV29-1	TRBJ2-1	CSVETRRLQGEQFF	TGCAGCGTTGAGACTAGGCGTCTTCAAGGAGAGCAGTTCTTC
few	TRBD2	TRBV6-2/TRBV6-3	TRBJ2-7	CASSYFGRLSGDGEQYF	TGTGCCAGCAGTTACTTCGGCAGACTAAGCGGGGACGGCGAGCAGTACTTC
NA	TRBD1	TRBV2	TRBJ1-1	CASSEGWGYRGNTEAFF	TGTGCCAGCAGTGAAGGTTGGGGATACAGGGGGAACACTGAAGCTTTCTTT
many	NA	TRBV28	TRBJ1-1	CASSLDPTTEAFF	TGTGCCAGCAGTCTCGACCCGACCACTGAAGCTTTCTTT
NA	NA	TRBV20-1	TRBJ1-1	CSAPRMNTEAFF	TGCAGTGCTCCACGGATGAACACTGAAGCTTTCTTT
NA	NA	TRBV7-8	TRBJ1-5	CASSLGERINQPQHF	TGTGCCAGCAGCTTAGGGGAAAGGATCAATCAGCCCCAGCATTTT